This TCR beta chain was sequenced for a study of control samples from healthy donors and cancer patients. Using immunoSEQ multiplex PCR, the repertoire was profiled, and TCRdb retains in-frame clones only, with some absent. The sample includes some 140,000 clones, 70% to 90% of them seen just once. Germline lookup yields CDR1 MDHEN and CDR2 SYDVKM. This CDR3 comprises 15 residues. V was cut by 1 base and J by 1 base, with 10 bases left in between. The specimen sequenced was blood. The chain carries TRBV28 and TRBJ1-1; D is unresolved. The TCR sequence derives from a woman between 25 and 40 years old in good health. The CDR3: CASSLLAPKNTEAFF. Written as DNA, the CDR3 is TGTGCCAGCAGTTTATTGGCACCGAAGAACACTGAAGCTTTCTTT. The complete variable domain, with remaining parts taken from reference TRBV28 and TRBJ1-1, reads DVKVTQSSRYLVKRTGEKVFLECVQDMDHENMFWYRQDPGLGLRLIYFSYDVKMKEKGDIPEGYSVSREKKERFSLILESASTNQTSMYLCASSLLAPKNTEAFFGQGTRLTVV.